This T cell receptor (beta chain) was retrieved from a study of technical replicates of blood from a handful of donors. Profiling relied on immunoSEQ multiplex PCR, and the TCRdb table lists in-frame clones only, not all of them. The repertoire includes over 50,000 clones, roughly 97% of them detected once, and approximately 0.19% sits in the top ten. This receptor was identified in a human donor in good health. Sequencing was carried out using T cells isolated from PBMCs.

DNA for the CDR3: TGTGCCAGCAGCTCAGGCTCATCCTACACTGAAGCTTTCTTT. Translation: CASSSGSSYTEAFF. The rearrangement joins TRBV11-2 to TRBJ1-1; D gene uncertain. Deletions cut 4 bases from V and 3 bases from J, with 12 bases between. Germline CDR1 is SGHAT and CDR2 is FQNNGV. This CDR3 spans 14 amino acids.